The 21 T cell receptor beta chains below were found in one sample sequenced in a study of blood T cell repertoires in COVID-19. Method: immunoSEQ multiplex PCR; TCRdb's copy keeps in-frame clones and lacks some. The table has about 670,000 clones, 80% to 90% seen once; the top ten hold roughly 0.25%. The sequencing sample was made of peripheral blood. Every receptor here comes from a woman younger than 35 with acute or convalescent COVID-19.

This clone has just one count. The chain has TRBV27 and TRBJ1-1; 10 nucleotides agree with TRBD1. The CDR3 loop spans 16 amino acids. Germline-derived CDR1 and CDR2 are MNHEY and SMNVEV (reference sequence). V was clipped by 2 bases and J by 5 bases; unmatched bases: 8. CDR3 sequence reads: CASSLMRTGGGTEAFF. Written as DNA, the CDR3 is TGTGCCAGCAGTTTAATGCGGACAGGGGGAGGTACTGAAGCTTTCTTT.

This chain links TRBV4-1 with TRBJ2-2, with 7 bases fitting TRBD1. From germline, CDR1 is MGHRA and CDR2 YSYEKL. V was pared by 6 bases and J by 0 bases, with 7 bases of the junction left unmatched. The CDR3 has 16 amino acids. CDR3 protein: CASSRDRRSNTGELFF. DNA of the CDR3: TGCGCCAGCAGTCGGGACAGAAGATCGAACACCGGGGAGCTGTTTTTT.

This chain joins TRBV13 and TRBJ2-7; TRBD1 might be the D (7 bases). The ends were cut back, 7 bases at V and 7 bases at J, with 26 bases in the middle. Germline V gene sequence: CDR1 PRHDT, CDR2 FYEKMQ (reference sequence). The CDR3 contains 16 residues. The CDR3 DNA is TGTGCCAGCACCAACACCCACAGGGGAGGAGCGGAGGAGCAGTACTTC. Its translation is CASTNTHRGGAEEQYF.

The chain joins TRBV15 to TRBJ1-1; TRBD1 matches 9 bases. V trimming: 5 bases; J trimming: 7 bases; junction bases outside the gene matches: 17. CDR1 and CDR2 from the germline V gene are LNHNV and YYDKDF (reference sequence). This CDR3 has 17 amino acids. The CDR3 reads CATSVSPGTGLMGEAFF. The CDR3 DNA is TGTGCCACCAGCGTTTCACCCGGGACAGGGCTTATGGGTGAAGCTTTCTTT.

The V and J genes are TRBV10-3 and TRBJ1-5, with D possibly being TRBD1 (6 bases). V lost 0 bases and J 14 bases, leaving 14 bases between the germline ends. The CDR3 loop spans 13 amino acids. CDR1 is ENHRY and CDR2 is SYGVKD in the germline V gene. The CDR3 region is CAISESWEGEKHF. CDR3 coding DNA: TGTGCCATCAGTGAGTCGTGGGAGGGGGAGAAGCATTTT.

V and J are TRBV6-5 and TRBJ1-1; D call uncertain. V was pared by 5 bases and J by 7 bases, with 17 bases between. The CDR3 runs 14 residues. Germline V gene sequence: CDR1 MNHEY, CDR2 SVGAGI. The CDR3 region has the DNA TGTGCCAGCAGTCTCCGACATCACAGCATTGAAGCTTTCTTT. Protein sequence: CASSLRHHSIEAFF.

The rearrangement links TRBV4-1 to TRBJ1-5; the match to TRBD1 covers 10 bases. The V gene end was trimmed by 3 bases and the J gene end by 6 bases; junction bases not matched to a gene: 8. The CDR3 runs to 16 residues. The germline V gene encodes CDR1 MGHRA and CDR2 YSYEKL. For the CDR3, the DNA is TGCGCCAGCAGCCAGGCCGGGACAGGGGTTGGTCAGCCCCAGCATTTT. This sequence encodes CASSQAGTGVGQPQHF.

The chain carries TRBV5-4 and TRBJ1-5, with TRBD1 matching 12 bases. V was clipped by 2 bases and J by 9 bases; unmatched bases: 15. CDR1 and CDR2 from the germline V gene are SGHNT and YYREEE (reference sequence). CDR3 length: 18 residues. The CDR3 spells CASSFDRDRGPFITPQHF. The CDR3 nucleotides read TGTGCCAGCAGCTTCGATCGGGACAGGGGGCCCTTCATCACGCCCCAGCATTTT.

The chain is built from TRBV5-1 and TRBJ1-2, with TRBD1 matching 9 bases. CDR3 length: 15 amino acids. V was clipped by 1 base and J by 3 bases; unmatched bases: 4. The germline CDR1 and CDR2 sequences are SGHRS and YFSETQ. The CDR3: CASSLTGGEHYGYTF. DNA of the CDR3: TGCGCCAGCAGCTTGACAGGGGGCGAGCACTATGGCTACACCTTC.

The chain links TRBV4-3 to TRBJ2-2, with 14 bases that match TRBD2. Germline assignment: CDR1 LGHNA and CDR2 YSLEER. The CDR3 loop spans 18 amino acids. V trimming: 4 bases; J trimming: 0 bases; junction bases outside the gene matches: 4. The CDR3 region has the DNA TGCGCCAGCAGCCCGGGACTAGCGGGGGCAACGAACACCGGGGAGCTGTTTTTT. It encodes CASSPGLAGATNTGELFF.

The chain employs TRBV19 and TRBJ1-2; a possible D gene is TRBD1 (6 bases). V dropped 3 bases and J dropped 6 bases, with 17 bases sitting between them. Germline V gene lookup returns CDR1 LNHDA and CDR2 SQIVND (reference sequence). The CDR3 contains 15 residues. Written as DNA, the CDR3 is TGTGCCAGTAGTATTGGGACACCCTGGGGAAATGGCTACACCTTC. Its translation is CASSIGTPWGNGYTF.

This rearrangement joins TRBV5-6 to TRBJ1-2; D is undetermined. The germline gives CDR1 SGHDT, CDR2 YYEEEE. The CDR3 is 13 amino acids. V was shortened by 4 bases and J by 8 bases, with 15 bases between the two germline ends. The CDR3 region is CASSLHARLGYTF. CDR3 DNA: TGTGCCAGCAGCCTACACGCTAGGCTGGGCTACACCTTC.

The chain couples TRBV11-2 to TRBJ2-3; 15 bases line up with TRBD2. Germline assignment: CDR1 SGHAT and CDR2 FQNNGV. J was trimmed by 6 bases and V by 5 bases; bases with no gene match: 9. The length of the CDR3 is 17 residues. CDR3 region: CASSPGTSGGHADTQYF. The DNA for the CDR3 is TGTGCCAGCAGCCCCGGGACTAGCGGGGGGCATGCGGATACGCAGTATTTT.

This clone is a singleton in its sample. The chain links TRBV4-2 to TRBJ1-3, with D uncertain. Trimming cost V 1 base and J 4 bases, with 17 bases left between them. This CDR3 contains 17 residues. CDR1 LGHNA and CDR2 YNFKEQ come from the germline V gene. CDR3 region: CASSQGGGPKGGNTIYF. CDR3 DNA sequence: TGTGCCAGCAGCCAAGGCGGAGGGCCGAAGGGAGGAAACACCATATATTTT.

This clone was seen only once. The rearrangement links TRBV5-4 to TRBJ1-2; D call uncertain. Germline V gene data show CDR1 as SGHNT and CDR2 as YYREEE (reference sequence). Trimming removed 4 bases at V and 2 bases at J, with 12 bases between. CDR3 length: 14 amino acids. CDR3 coding DNA: TGTGCCAGCAGCACGGGAGGAGGGAACTATGGCTACACCTTC. This translates into CASSTGGGNYGYTF.

The chain joins TRBV5-5 to TRBJ1-3; D remains ambiguous. The V and J ends lost 0 bases and 4 bases respectively, with 8 bases between them. CDR1 and CDR2 from the germline V gene are SGHKS and YYEKEE (reference sequence). The CDR3 is 14 residues long. The CDR3 DNA follows: TGTGCCAGCAGCTTGGCGACGGAGGGAAACACCATATATTTT. Translated, it gives CASSLATEGNTIYF.

This chain links TRBV7-2 with TRBJ1-5; D uncertain. Germline CDR1 is SGHTA and CDR2 is FQGNSA. The CDR3 has 14 residues. V lost 1 base to trimming and J lost 6 bases, with 10 bases between them. This CDR3 is CASSLERGGQPQHF. The DNA of the CDR3 is TGTGCCAGCAGCTTAGAGCGGGGTGGTCAGCCCCAGCATTTT.

V is TRBV30 and J is TRBJ1-1; D is unclear. The CDR3 contains 13 residues. The V end was cut by 4 bases, the J end by 4 bases, with 13 bases between. The germline V gene has CDR1 GTSNPN and CDR2 SVGIG (reference sequence). As DNA, the CDR3 is TGTGCCTGGACCCCGGGTTTGGGCACTGAAGCTTTCTTT. It codes for CAWTPGLGTEAFF.

The chain is built from TRBV5-4 and TRBJ2-2; D might be TRBD1 (6 bases). Trimming left V 3 bases short and J 5 bases short, with 11 bases between. CDR1 is SGHNT and CDR2 is YYREEE in the germline V gene (reference sequence). CDR3 length: 14 residues. CDR3 residues: CASSSGTLTGELFF. DNA for the CDR3: TGTGCCAGCAGCTCTGGGACATTAACCGGGGAGCTGTTTTTT.

J is TRBJ1-5 and V is TRBV5-1; D perhaps matches TRBD1 (5 bases). CDR3 size: 15 residues. The V gene's germline CDR1 is SGHRS and CDR2 YFSETQ. Trimming removed 0 bases from V and 2 bases from J, with 9 bases in between. The CDR3 DNA follows: TGCGCCAGCAGCTTGGCAGGGATGGGCAATCAGCCCCAGCATTTT. Protein: CASSLAGMGNQPQHF.

This chain joins TRBV20-1 and TRBJ1-3, with D possibly being TRBD1 (5 bases). Trimming removed 3 bases from V and 4 bases from J, with 13 bases in between. Germline CDR1 DFQATT, CDR2 SNEGSKA (reference sequence). This CDR3 is built from 14 residues. CDR3 nucleotides: TGCAGTGCTAGTATCTCGGGGGTGGGAAACACCATATATTTT. Translating it yields CSASISGVGNTIYF.